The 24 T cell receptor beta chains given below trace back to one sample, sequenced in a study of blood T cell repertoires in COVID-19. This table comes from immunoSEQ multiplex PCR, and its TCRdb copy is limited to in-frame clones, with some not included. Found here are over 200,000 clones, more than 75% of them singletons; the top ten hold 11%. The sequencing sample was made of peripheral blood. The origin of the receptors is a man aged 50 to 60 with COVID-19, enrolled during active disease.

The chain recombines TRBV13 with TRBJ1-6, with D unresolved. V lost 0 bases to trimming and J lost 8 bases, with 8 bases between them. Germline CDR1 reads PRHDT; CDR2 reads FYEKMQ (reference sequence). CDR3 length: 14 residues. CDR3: CASSLGGPYSPLHF. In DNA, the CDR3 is TGTGCCAGCAGCTTAGGCGGTCCCTATTCACCCCTCCACTTT.

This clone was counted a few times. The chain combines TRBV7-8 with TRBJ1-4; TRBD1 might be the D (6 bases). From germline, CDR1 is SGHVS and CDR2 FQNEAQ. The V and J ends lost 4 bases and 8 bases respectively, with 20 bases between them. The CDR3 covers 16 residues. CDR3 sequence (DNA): TGTGCCAGCAGCTCCAGCCCCCCCGGGACACGCGAAAAACTGTTTTTT. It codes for CASSSSPPGTREKLFF. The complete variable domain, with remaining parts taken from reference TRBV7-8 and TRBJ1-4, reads GAGVSQSPRYKVAKRGQDVALRCDPISGHVSLFWYQQALGQGPEFLTYFQNEAQLDKSGLPSDRFFAERPEGSVSTLKIQRTQQEDSAVYLCASSSSPPGTREKLFFGSGTQLSVL.

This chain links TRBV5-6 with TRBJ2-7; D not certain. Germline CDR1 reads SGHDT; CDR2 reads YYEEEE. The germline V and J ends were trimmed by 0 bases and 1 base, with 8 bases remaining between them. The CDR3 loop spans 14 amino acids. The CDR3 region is CASSLAIGSYEQYF. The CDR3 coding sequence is TGTGCCAGCAGCTTGGCCATCGGGTCCTACGAGCAGTACTTC.

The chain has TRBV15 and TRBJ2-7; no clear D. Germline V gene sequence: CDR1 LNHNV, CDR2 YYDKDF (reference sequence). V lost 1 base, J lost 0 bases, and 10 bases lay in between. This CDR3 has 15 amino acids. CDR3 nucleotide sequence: TGTGCCACCAGCAGAGGCGAATCCGGCTCCTACGAGCAGTACTTC. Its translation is CATSRGESGSYEQYF.

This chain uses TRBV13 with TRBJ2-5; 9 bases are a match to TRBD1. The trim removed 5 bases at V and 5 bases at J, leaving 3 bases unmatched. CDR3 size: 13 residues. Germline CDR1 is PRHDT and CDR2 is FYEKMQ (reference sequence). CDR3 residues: CASSTTGGETQYF. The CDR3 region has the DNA TGTGCCAGCAGCACGACAGGGGGGGAGACCCAGTACTTC.

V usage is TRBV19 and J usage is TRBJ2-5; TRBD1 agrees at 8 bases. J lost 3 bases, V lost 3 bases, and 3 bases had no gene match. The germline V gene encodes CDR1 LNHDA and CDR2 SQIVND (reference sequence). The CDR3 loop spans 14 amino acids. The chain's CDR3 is CASSMMDREETQYF. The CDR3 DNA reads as TGTGCCAGTAGTATGATGGACAGGGAAGAGACCCAGTACTTC.

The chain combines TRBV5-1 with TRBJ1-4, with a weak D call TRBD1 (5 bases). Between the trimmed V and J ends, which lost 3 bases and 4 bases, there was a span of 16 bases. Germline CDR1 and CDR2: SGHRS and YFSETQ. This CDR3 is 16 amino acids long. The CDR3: CASSWGGATDNEKLFF. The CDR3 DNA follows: TGCGCCAGCAGCTGGGGAGGAGCGACAGATAATGAAAAACTGTTTTTT. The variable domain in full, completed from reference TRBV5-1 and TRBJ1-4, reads KAGVTQTPRYLIKTRGQQVTLSCSPISGHRSVSWYQQTPGQGLQFLFEYFSETQRNKGNFPGRFSGRQFSNSRSEMNVSTLELGDSALYLCASSWGGATDNEKLFFGSGTQLSVL.

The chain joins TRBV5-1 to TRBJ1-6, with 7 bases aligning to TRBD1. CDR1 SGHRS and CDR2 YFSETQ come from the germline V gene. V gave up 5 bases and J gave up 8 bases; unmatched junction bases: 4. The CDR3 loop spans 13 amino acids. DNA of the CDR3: TGCGCCAGCAGTTTAACAGGGGATTCACCCCTCCACTTT. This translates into CASSLTGDSPLHF.

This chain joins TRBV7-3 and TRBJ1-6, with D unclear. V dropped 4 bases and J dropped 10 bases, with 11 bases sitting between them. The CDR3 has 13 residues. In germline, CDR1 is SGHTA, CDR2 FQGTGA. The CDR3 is CASSYDTESPLHF. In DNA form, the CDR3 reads TGTGCCAGCAGCTACGACACGGAATCACCCCTCCACTTT.

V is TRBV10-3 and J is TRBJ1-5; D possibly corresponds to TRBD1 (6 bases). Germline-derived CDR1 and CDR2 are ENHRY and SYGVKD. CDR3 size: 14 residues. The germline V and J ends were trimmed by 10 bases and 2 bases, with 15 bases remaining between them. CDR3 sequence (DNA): TGTGCCACAGGGGCAATTTCTGGCAATCAGCCCCAGCATTTT. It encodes CATGAISGNQPQHF.

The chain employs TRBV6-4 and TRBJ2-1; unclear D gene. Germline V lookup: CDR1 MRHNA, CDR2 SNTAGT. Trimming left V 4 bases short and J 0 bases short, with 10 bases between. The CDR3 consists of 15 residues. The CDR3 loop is CASSVITGSYNEQFF. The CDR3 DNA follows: TGTGCCAGCAGTGTTATAACGGGCTCCTACAATGAGCAGTTCTTC.

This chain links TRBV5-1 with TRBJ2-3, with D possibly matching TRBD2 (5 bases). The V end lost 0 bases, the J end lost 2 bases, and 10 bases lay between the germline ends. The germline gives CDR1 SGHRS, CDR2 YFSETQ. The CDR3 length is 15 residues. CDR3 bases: TGCGCCAGCAGCTTGGTACTAGGCGCCACAGATACGCAGTATTTT. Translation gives CASSLVLGATDTQYF.

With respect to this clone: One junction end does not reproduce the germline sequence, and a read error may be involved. The CDR3 region is CANSGSKDTGELFF. The CDR3 DNA is TGTGCCAACAGTGGCAGTAAAGACACCGGGGAGCTGTTTTTT. The chain carries TRBV10-3 and TRBJ2-2, with D hard to call. Germline V gene sequence: CDR1 ENHRY, CDR2 SYGVKD. The CDR3 extends over 14 amino acids.

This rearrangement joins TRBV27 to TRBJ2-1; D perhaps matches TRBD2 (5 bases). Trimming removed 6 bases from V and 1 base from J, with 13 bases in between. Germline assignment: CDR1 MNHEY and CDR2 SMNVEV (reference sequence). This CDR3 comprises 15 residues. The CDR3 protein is CASRPLGESYNEQFF. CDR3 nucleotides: TGTGCCAGCAGGCCGCTCGGGGAGTCCTACAATGAGCAGTTCTTC.

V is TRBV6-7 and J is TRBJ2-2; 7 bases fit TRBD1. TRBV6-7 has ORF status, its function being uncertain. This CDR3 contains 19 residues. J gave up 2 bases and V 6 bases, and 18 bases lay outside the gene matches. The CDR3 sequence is CASSPTDRTQPLNTGELFF. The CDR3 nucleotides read TGTGCCAGCAGCCCGACGGACAGGACACAACCATTAAACACCGGGGAGCTGTTTTTT.

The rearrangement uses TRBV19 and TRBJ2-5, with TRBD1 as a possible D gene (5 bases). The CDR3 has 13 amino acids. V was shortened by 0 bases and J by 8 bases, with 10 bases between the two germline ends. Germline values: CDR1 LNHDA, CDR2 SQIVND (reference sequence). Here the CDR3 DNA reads TGTGCCAGTAGTATAGAGGGCAGGGCTACCCAGTACTTC. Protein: CASSIEGRATQYF.

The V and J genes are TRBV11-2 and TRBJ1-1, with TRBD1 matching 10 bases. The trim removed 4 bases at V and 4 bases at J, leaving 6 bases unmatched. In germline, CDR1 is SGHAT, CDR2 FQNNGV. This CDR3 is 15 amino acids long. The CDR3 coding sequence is TGTGCCAGCAGCTCTTCCGGGACAGGGGTCACTGAAGCTTTCTTT. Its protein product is CASSSSGTGVTEAFF.

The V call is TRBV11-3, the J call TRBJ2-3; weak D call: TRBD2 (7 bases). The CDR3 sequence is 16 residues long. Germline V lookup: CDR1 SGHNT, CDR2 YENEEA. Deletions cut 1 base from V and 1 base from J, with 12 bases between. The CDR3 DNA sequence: TGTGCCAGCAGCTTAGGGGCGGGGGCAGGCACAGATACGCAGTATTTT. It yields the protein CASSLGAGAGTDTQYF.

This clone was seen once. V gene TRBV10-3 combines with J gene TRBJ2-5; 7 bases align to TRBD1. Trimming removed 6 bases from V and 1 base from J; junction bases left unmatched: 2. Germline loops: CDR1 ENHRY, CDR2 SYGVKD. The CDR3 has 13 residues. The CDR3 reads CAIRGQSQETQYF. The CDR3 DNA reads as TGTGCCATCAGGGGACAGAGCCAAGAGACCCAGTACTTC.

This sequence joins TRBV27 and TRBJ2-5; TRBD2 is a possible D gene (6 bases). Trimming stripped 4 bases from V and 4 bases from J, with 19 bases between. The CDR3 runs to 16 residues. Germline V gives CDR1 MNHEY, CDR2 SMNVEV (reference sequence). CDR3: CASSSRSFGGGETQYF. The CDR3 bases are TGTGCCAGCAGTTCCCGGTCTTTCGGGGGAGGAGAGACCCAGTACTTC.

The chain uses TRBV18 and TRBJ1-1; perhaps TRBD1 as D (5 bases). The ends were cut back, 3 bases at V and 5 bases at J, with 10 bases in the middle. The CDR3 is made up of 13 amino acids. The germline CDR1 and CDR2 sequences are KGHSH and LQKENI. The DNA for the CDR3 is TGTGCCAGCTCACCTCTGGAGGGGACTGAAGCTTTCTTT. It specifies CASSPLEGTEAFF.

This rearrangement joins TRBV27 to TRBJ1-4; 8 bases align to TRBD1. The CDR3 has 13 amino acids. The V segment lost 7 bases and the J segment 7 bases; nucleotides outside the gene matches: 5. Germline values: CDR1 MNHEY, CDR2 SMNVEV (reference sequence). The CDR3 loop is CASKRTGPEKLFF. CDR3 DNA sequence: TGTGCCAGCAAGAGGACAGGGCCTGAAAAACTGTTTTTT.

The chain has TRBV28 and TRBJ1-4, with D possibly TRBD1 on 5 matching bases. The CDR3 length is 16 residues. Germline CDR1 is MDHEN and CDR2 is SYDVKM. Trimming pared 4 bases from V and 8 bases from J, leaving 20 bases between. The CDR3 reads CASSSYGAAGGEKLFF. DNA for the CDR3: TGTGCCAGCAGTTCCTATGGGGCGGCGGGAGGCGAAAAACTGTTTTTT.

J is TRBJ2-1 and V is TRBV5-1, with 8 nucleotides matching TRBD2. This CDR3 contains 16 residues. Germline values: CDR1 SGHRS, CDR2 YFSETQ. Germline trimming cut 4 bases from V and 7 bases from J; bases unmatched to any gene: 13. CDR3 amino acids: CASSLGLARELNEQFF. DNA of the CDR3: TGCGCCAGCAGCCTAGGACTAGCCCGAGAGTTAAATGAGCAGTTCTTC. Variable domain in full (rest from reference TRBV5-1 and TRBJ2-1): KAGVTQTPRYLIKTRGQQVTLSCSPISGHRSVSWYQQTPGQGLQFLFEYFSETQRNKGNFPGRFSGRQFSNSRSEMNVSTLELGDSALYLCASSLGLARELNEQFFGPGTRLTVL.